The T cell receptor (beta chain) under discussion was sequenced for a study of response to subunit inactivated influenza vaccine. Looked up from germline, CDR1 is MNHEY and CDR2 is SMNVEV (reference sequence). The CDR3 covers 15 residues. Trimming pared 2 bases from V and 7 bases from J, leaving 15 bases between. TCRdb ran MiXCR on the RT-PCR reads and lists one entry per CDR3 protein. Of just under 550,000 distinct CDR3 sequences in the sample, under 25% were seen once. These data also formed part of another study, on T cells expressing NK-cell markers. According to that study: UMIs were included in TCR beta cDNA generated by 5'RACE template switching. Sorted CD3+CD56+NKG2C+, CD3+CD56+NKG2C- and CD3+CD56-NKG2C+ T-cell subsets were beta-chain profiled.

The sequencing here drew on CD4+ T cells sorted from PBMCs, taken 11 to 12 days after vaccination. The chain is built from TRBV27 and TRBJ2-4, with D tentatively TRBD1 (5 bases). The clonotype originates from a man aged 50 to 60 who received an inactivated influenza vaccine. The CDR3 loop reads CASSLRWGSTNIQYF. The CDR3 DNA reads TGTGCCAGCAGTTTAAGGTGGGGCTCGACGAACATTCAGTACTTC.